This section outlines one TCR beta chain sequence together with its context. The antigen remains unidentified. The sample is drawn from a study of Ad26.COV2.S vaccination and SARS-CoV-2 variants. About the research overall: The vaccine Ad26.COV2.S was put into the muscle once, or twice with 56 days between. Findings of the study overall: Spike-specific TCR breadth was greater in vaccine than placebo recipients.

The CDR3 is 12 residues long. Trimming stripped 3 bases from V and 2 bases from J, with 3 bases between. Germline V gives CDR1 WNHNN, CDR2 SYGVQD (reference sequence). Clones were sequenced by immunoSEQ multiplex PCR, and TCRdb holds only the in-frame ones, with some missing. The table records a few hundred thousand clones, about nine tenths of them present only once. The treatment here: 19 received Ad26.COV2.S at low or high dose, single or two shots; roughly five received placebo; per-sample allocation not given. Vaccine and placebo recipients were sampled on day 63 after the first injection. The vaccine delivered Wuhan-strain SARS-CoV-2 spike through an Ad26 vector.

J is TRBJ2-3 and V is TRBV10-1; D is ambiguous. This sequence was found in a person aged 18-65 years who received the Ad26.COV2.S COVID-19 vaccine or a placebo. Specimen: peripheral blood, collected in a trial of Ad26.COV2.S vaccine versus placebo. CDR3 in amino acids: CASSDYTDTQYF. The DNA of the CDR3 is TGCGCCAGCAGTGACTACACAGATACGCAGTATTTT.